This TCR beta chain was identified during a study of T cells in Graves' hyperthyroidism and ophthalmopathy. RNA transcripts yielded amplified TCR beta CDR3 regions. RT-PCR in the first round (using the HTBI primer set) targeted the TCR CDR3. TCRdb fed the multiplex PCR reads into MiXCR, producing one record per CDR3 protein. The sample has a few hundred thousand distinct CDR3 sequences, 35% to 55% seen once. From germline, CDR1 is SGHRS and CDR2 YFSETQ. The CDR3 spans 16 residues. V shed 4 bases, J shed 0 bases, and the junction held 6 bases outside the gene matches. Sequencing was performed on peripheral blood or thyroid tissue (not recorded which). The chain carries TRBV5-1 and TRBJ2-5; 10 bases are a match to TRBD1. This clonotype was obtained from a woman aged 18-29 years with Graves' hyperthyroidism. This CDR3 is CASSALGQGYQETQYF. CDR3 coding DNA: TGCGCCAGCAGCGCCCTGGGACAGGGGTACCAAGAGACCCAGTACTTC.